Below, 26 T cell receptor beta chains from the same sample are listed, as sequenced in a study of technical replicates of blood from several donors. Clones were sequenced by immunoSEQ multiplex PCR, and TCRdb holds only the in-frame ones, with some missing. This table holds some 14,000 clones, roughly 80% found once. The specimen was PBMCs. The receptors were sampled from a human donor in good health.

The chain carries TRBV14 and TRBJ1-1; 8 bases agree with TRBD1. J lost 5 bases, V lost 1 base, and 0 bases had no gene match. The germline V gene has CDR1 SGHDN and CDR2 FVKESK. The length of the CDR3 is 13 residues. The CDR3 protein is CASSQGQGTEAFF. DNA of the CDR3: TGTGCCAGCAGCCAAGGACAGGGGACTGAAGCTTTCTTT.

This clone has just one count. The V gene is TRBV2, the J gene TRBJ1-2, with a tentative D call TRBD1 (5 bases). CDR3 length equals 14 residues. The V gene's germline CDR1 is SNHLY and CDR2 FYNNEI. Trimming left V 2 bases short and J 2 bases short, with 9 bases between. The CDR3 protein is CASSEREGNYGYTF. As DNA, the CDR3 is TGTGCCAGCAGTGAAAGGGAGGGGAACTATGGCTACACCTTC.

This chain connects TRBV27 to TRBJ2-1; possibly TRBD2 for D (5 bases). The CDR3 is 17 residues long. The germline V gene encodes CDR1 MNHEY and CDR2 SMNVEV (reference sequence). V was shortened by 7 bases and J by 7 bases, with 26 bases between the two germline ends. CDR3 bases: TGTGCCAGCACCCCTCAGATAGCGCGCCCTCTAAAAAATGAGCAGTTCTTC. Protein: CASTPQIARPLKNEQFF.

The chain has TRBV2 and TRBJ2-7; possible D gene TRBD2, 6 bases. CDR3 length: 12 amino acids. V lost 8 bases and J lost 4, with 12 bases in between. CDR1 SNHLY and CDR2 FYNNEI come from the germline V gene. CDR3: CASGRSGYEQYF. In DNA form, the CDR3 reads TGTGCCAGCGGGAGGAGCGGGTACGAGCAGTACTTC.

The J gene is TRBJ2-3, the V gene TRBV9, with 10 bases identical to TRBD2. The germline CDR1 and CDR2 sequences are SGDLS and YYNGEE. The length of the CDR3 is 15 residues. The trim removed 9 bases at V and 1 base at J, leaving 8 bases unmatched. CDR3 in DNA: TGTGCCACCCTCGCCGGGACTAGCGGCACAGATACGCAGTATTTT. As protein: CATLAGTSGTDTQYF.

This chain joins TRBV18 and TRBJ2-3; D possibly corresponds to TRBD2 (6 bases). Germline loops: CDR1 KGHSH, CDR2 LQKENI. This CDR3 region has 13 residues. V was trimmed by 3 bases and J by 4 bases, leaving 8 bases between them. CDR3 amino acids: CASSPWEADTQYF. For the CDR3, the DNA is TGTGCCAGCTCACCGTGGGAGGCAGATACGCAGTATTTT.

This chain links TRBV4-2 with TRBJ1-1, with 7 bases fitting TRBD1. Germline values: CDR1 LGHNA, CDR2 YNFKEQ. This CDR3 is 17 amino acids long. The J segment lost 3 bases and the V segment lost 1 base, leaving 11 bases of the junction unmatched. CDR3 sequence: CASSQGSGPQGYTEAFF. The DNA for the CDR3 is TGTGCCAGCAGCCAAGGTTCGGGGCCACAGGGGTACACTGAAGCTTTCTTT.

Here the CDR3 reads CASSETVAGGSTDTQYF. The CDR3 region has the DNA TGTGCCAGCAGTGAAACCGTGGCGGGAGGGAGCACAGATACGCAGTATTTT. V and J are TRBV6-4 and TRBJ2-3; 9 bases match TRBD2. The junction had 7 bases not matched to a gene; V was cut back by 3 bases and J by 0 bases. CDR3 length equals 17 residues. CDR1 is MRHNA and CDR2 is SNTAGT in the germline V gene.

This chain uses TRBV6-6 with TRBJ2-7; 9 bases are a match to TRBD1. CDR1 and CDR2 from the germline V gene are MNHNY and SVGAGI (reference sequence). CDR3 length: 13 residues. V trimming: 3 bases; J trimming: 6 bases; junction bases outside the gene matches: 3. CDR3 region: CASSYSTGGEQYF. The CDR3 DNA is TGTGCCAGCAGTTATTCGACAGGGGGCGAGCAGTACTTC.

The rearrangement links TRBV30 to TRBJ2-1; D might be TRBD2 (7 bases). In germline, CDR1 is GTSNPN, CDR2 SVGIG (reference sequence). The CDR3 has 14 amino acids. With 2 bases removed from V and 2 bases from J, the gap between germline ends came to 10 bases. The DNA of the CDR3 is TGTGCCTGGAGTCGGGGGGCCGCCTACAATGAGCAGTTCTTC. Translated, it gives CAWSRGAAYNEQFF. Variable domain in full (rest from reference TRBV30 and TRBJ2-1): SQTIHQWPATLVQPVGSPLSLECTVEGTSNPNLYWYRQAAGRGLQLLFYSVGIGQISSEVPQNLSASRPQDRQFILSSKKLLLSDSGFYLCAWSRGAAYNEQFFGPGTRLTVL.

This clone qualifies as medium-sized. V gene TRBV27 combines with J gene TRBJ2-7; tentatively, D is TRBD2 (5 bases). The CDR3 has 13 amino acids. The germline CDR1 and CDR2 sequences are MNHEY and SMNVEV (reference sequence). V dropped 6 bases and J dropped 7 bases, with 16 bases sitting between them. The CDR3 DNA reads TGTGCCAGCAGCCCCACGAGCGCGGGTGAGCAGTACTTC. Protein product: CASSPTSAGEQYF.

The rearrangement joins TRBV25-1 to TRBJ2-1; the D gene is possibly TRBD2 (6 bases). The V end was cut by 3 bases, the J end by 4 bases, with 16 bases between. This CDR3 is 16 amino acids long. Germline CDR1 reads MGHDK; CDR2 reads SYGVNS. CDR3 in DNA: TGTGCCAGCAGTGACTCGGGACTGTCCAGGTACAATGAGCAGTTCTTC. This encodes CASSDSGLSRYNEQFF.

The CDR3 here is CASSHLKGAQETQYF. The DNA of the CDR3 is TGTGCCAGCAGCCACCTTAAAGGGGCCCAAGAGACCCAGTACTTC. The chain has TRBV28 and TRBJ2-5, with D perhaps TRBD1 (5 bases). The CDR3 covers 15 residues. Germline assignment: CDR1 MDHEN and CDR2 SYDVKM. V was trimmed by 6 bases and J by 1 base, leaving 15 bases between them.

This chain links TRBV4-2 with TRBJ2-2, with 7 nucleotides matching TRBD1. The CDR3 sequence is 15 residues long. V gave up 1 base and J gave up 1 base; unmatched junction bases: 0. In germline, CDR1 is LGHNA, CDR2 YNFKEQ. CDR3 in amino acids: CASSQGQGNTGELFF. CDR3 DNA sequence: TGTGCCAGCAGCCAAGGACAGGGGAACACCGGGGAGCTGTTTTTT.

The CDR3 loop reads CASSYTSSGRAYEQYF. The CDR3 DNA reads as TGTGCCAGCAGTTACACATCTAGCGGGAGGGCCTACGAGCAGTACTTC. The gene calls are TRBV27 and TRBJ2-7; 12 positions match TRBD2. CDR3 length: 16 amino acids. J lost 2 bases, V lost 4 bases, and 6 bases had no gene match. Germline CDR1 and CDR2: MNHEY and SMNVEV (reference sequence).

This chain uses TRBV6-1 with TRBJ1-2, with 8 bases lining up with TRBD1. Unmatched junction bases numbered 4, after V lost 6 bases and J lost 4 bases. The length of the CDR3 is 13 residues. Per the germline V gene, CDR1 is MNHNS and CDR2 is SASEGT. This CDR3 reads CASRAGTGYGYTF. CDR3 coding DNA: TGTGCCAGCAGGGCCGGGACAGGCTATGGCTACACCTTC.

The gene calls are TRBV7-8 and TRBJ2-5; 12 bases are shared with TRBD2. Germline CDR1 reads SGHVS; CDR2 reads FQNEAQ. The CDR3 length is 14 residues. The ends lost 4 bases at V and 5 bases at J; junction bases unmatched: 2. CDR3 loop: CASSSSGREETQYF. CDR3 nucleotide sequence: TGTGCCAGCAGCTCTAGCGGGAGGGAGGAGACCCAGTACTTC.

The gene calls are TRBV19 and TRBJ2-3; TRBD2 matches 7 bases. Per germline, CDR1 LNHDA and CDR2 SQIVND (reference sequence). CDR3 length: 16 residues. V was clipped by 7 bases and J by 0 bases; unmatched bases: 10. The CDR3 protein is CASTPSGTTSTDTQYF. In nucleotides, the CDR3 is TGTGCCAGTACCCCATCCGGGACTACTAGCACAGATACGCAGTATTTT.

V gene TRBV5-1 combines with J gene TRBJ1-2, with a weak D call TRBD1 (5 bases). This CDR3 has 15 amino acids. V shed 4 bases and J shed 0 bases, with 13 bases lying between them. Germline assignment: CDR1 SGHRS and CDR2 YFSETQ. CDR3 sequence reads: CASSPGGPANYGYTF. CDR3 nucleotides: TGCGCCAGCAGCCCCGGGGGACCAGCTAACTATGGCTACACCTTC. The whole variable domain, remainder taken from reference TRBV5-1 and TRBJ1-2, is KAGVTQTPRYLIKTRGQQVTLSCSPISGHRSVSWYQQTPGQGLQFLFEYFSETQRNKGNFPGRFSGRQFSNSRSEMNVSTLELGDSALYLCASSPGGPANYGYTFGSGTRLTVV.

The rearrangement joins TRBV18 to TRBJ2-5; the D gene is possibly TRBD2 (6 bases). Germline-derived CDR1 and CDR2 are KGHSH and LQKENI. Trimming shortened V by 1 base and J by 1 base, and 10 bases separated the two germline ends. This CDR3 contains 15 residues. CDR3 DNA sequence: TGTGCCAGCTCACCACGGTACGGGGGCCAAGAGACCCAGTACTTC. This translates into CASSPRYGGQETQYF.

This sequence joins TRBV2 and TRBJ1-4, with D hard to call. The CDR3 is 16 residues long. V was trimmed by 2 bases and J by 0 bases, leaving 10 bases between them. In germline, CDR1 is SNHLY, CDR2 FYNNEI. CDR3 bases: TGTGCCAGCAGTGAACTAGCGGGATCAACTAATGAAAAACTGTTTTTT. Translation gives CASSELAGSTNEKLFF.

This clone occurred a few times. This rearrangement joins TRBV2 to TRBJ1-2; no reliable D call. Germline loops: CDR1 SNHLY, CDR2 FYNNEI. V was trimmed by 2 bases and J by 2 bases, leaving 9 bases between them. The CDR3 contains 14 residues. As DNA, the CDR3 is TGTGCCAGCAGTGAAACGGGGAGGAACTATGGCTACACCTTC. This encodes CASSETGRNYGYTF.

The V gene is TRBV2, the J gene TRBJ2-4; no definite D call. Germline V CDR1 and CDR2: SNHLY, FYNNEI. V gave up 7 bases and J gave up 5 bases, with 12 bases separating them. There are 13 residues in the CDR3. The CDR3 region has the DNA TGTGCCAGCATTTTCTCGTCGGAAAACATTCAGTACTTC. This gives the protein CASIFSSENIQYF.

The chain employs TRBV23-1 and TRBJ2-3, with D perhaps matching TRBD2 (5 bases). TRBV23-1 is identified as an open reading frame with a role that is uncertain. V lost 0 bases to trimming and J lost 0 bases, with 13 bases between them. The CDR3 consists of 17 residues. The CDR3, as DNA: TGCGCCAGCAGTCAATCAGTCGGGGTCTACAGCACAGATACGCAGTATTTT. This gives the protein CASSQSVGVYSTDTQYF.

This clone was picked up one time. V usage is TRBV18 and J usage is TRBJ2-5, with 10 bases aligning to TRBD2. The CDR3 runs 15 residues. Per germline, CDR1 KGHSH and CDR2 LQKENI. The J segment lost 2 bases and the V segment lost 5 bases, leaving 5 bases of the junction unmatched. This CDR3 is CASSSGTSEQETQYF. Written as DNA, the CDR3 is TGTGCCAGCTCATCCGGGACTAGCGAACAAGAGACCCAGTACTTC.

V usage is TRBV6-1 and J usage is TRBJ2-4; D tentatively fits TRBD1 or TRBD2 (5 bases each). Trimming shortened V by 5 bases and J by 1 base, and 9 bases separated the two germline ends. This CDR3 has 14 amino acids. Germline-derived CDR1 and CDR2 are MNHNS and SASEGT. The CDR3 spells CASSKEGAKNIQYF. CDR3 DNA: TGTGCCAGCAGTAAAGAGGGGGCCAAAAACATTCAGTACTTC.